This passage covers 29 T cell receptor beta chains from one sample sequenced in a study of OX40 agonist ivuxolimab in advanced cancers. Measured with immunoSEQ multiplex PCR; TCRdb has only the in-frame clones, and not every one. The sample lists 80,000 to 130,000 clones; just over 90% were seen once. The input for sequencing was CD4+ or CD8+ T cells sorted from blood, taken in a trial of the OX40 agonist ivuxolimab. The receptors here all came from an adult with an advanced solid tumor such as melanoma, head and neck, liver or kidney cancer.

The chain is built from TRBV18 and TRBJ2-7; 8 bases map to TRBD2. From germline, CDR1 is KGHSH and CDR2 LQKENI. Unmatched junction bases numbered 8, after V lost 3 bases and J lost 4 bases. The CDR3 sequence is 15 residues long. The CDR3: CASSPVLADDYEQYF. The CDR3 region has the DNA TGTGCCAGCTCACCGGTACTAGCGGACGATTACGAGCAGTACTTC.

The chain joins TRBV5-6 to TRBJ1-6; D not resolved. CDR3 length: 15 residues. The germline V gene encodes CDR1 SGHDT and CDR2 YYEEEE. V was shortened by 0 bases and J by 4 bases, with 8 bases between the two germline ends. CDR3 region: CASSLGQSYNSPLHF. The DNA of the CDR3 is TGTGCCAGCAGCTTGGGTCAGTCTTATAATTCACCCCTCCACTTT.

This rearrangement joins TRBV11-2 to TRBJ2-1; weak D call: TRBD1 (5 bases). V was trimmed by 6 bases and J by 7 bases, leaving 16 bases between them. The CDR3 loop spans 14 amino acids. The germline V gene encodes CDR1 SGHAT and CDR2 FQNNGV. CDR3 coding DNA: TGTGCCAGCAGTAGGGCTGGGGCCTTTAATGAGCAGTTCTTC. Amino acid sequence: CASSRAGAFNEQFF.

In DNA, the CDR3 is TGTGCCAGCAGCCAACGGGATTCTGGCACCATATATTTT. Protein sequence: CASSQRDSGTIYF. J is TRBJ1-3 and V is TRBV7-3; D ambiguous. CDR3 length: 13 residues. Per the germline V gene, CDR1 is SGHTA and CDR2 is FQGTGA. V lost 5 bases, J lost 9 bases, and 14 bases lay in between.

V and J are TRBV7-2 and TRBJ2-1; the D gene is possibly TRBD1 (6 bases). The ends were cut back, 5 bases at V and 6 bases at J, with 11 bases in the middle. CDR1 is SGHTA, CDR2 FQGNSA, per germline. The CDR3 is made up of 13 amino acids. The CDR3 here is CASSILGGNEQFF. The CDR3 DNA reads TGTGCCAGCAGCATACTAGGGGGCAATGAGCAGTTCTTC.

The genes are TRBV7-8 and TRBJ2-1, with 14 positions matching TRBD2. Germline CDR1 reads SGHVS; CDR2 reads FQNEAQ. V dropped 5 bases and J dropped 7; count of bases not matched to a gene: 7. The CDR3 covers 16 residues. DNA for the CDR3: TGTGCCAGCAGCGGCGGGACTAGCGGGAGTTTGAATGAGCAGTTCTTC. It translates to CASSGGTSGSLNEQFF.

This rearrangement joins TRBV5-1 to TRBJ2-2; 9 nucleotides align to TRBD1. The CDR3 runs to 18 residues. Germline V lookup: CDR1 SGHRS, CDR2 YFSETQ. The V and J ends lost 2 bases and 7 bases, in that order; junction bases with no gene match: 15. CDR3 protein: CASSFPATGTGTVGELFF. For the CDR3, the DNA is TGCGCCAGCAGCTTCCCAGCCACCGGGACAGGGACTGTCGGGGAGCTGTTTTTT.

This CDR3 reads CASRFISGSSYNEQFF. The CDR3, as DNA: TGTGCCAGCAGGTTTATCAGCGGGAGCTCCTACAATGAGCAGTTCTTC. V is TRBV19 and J is TRBJ2-1; 8 nucleotides line up with TRBD2. Trimming took 9 bases from V and 0 from J; bases not matched to a gene: 10. The CDR3 spans 16 residues. Looked up from germline, CDR1 is LNHDA and CDR2 is SQIVND (reference sequence).

This chain uses TRBV18 with TRBJ1-5; no clear D gene. Germline assignment: CDR1 KGHSH and CDR2 LQKENI. The CDR3 has 13 amino acids. Between the trimmed V and J ends, which lost 3 bases and 11 bases, there was a span of 14 bases. The CDR3 spells CASSPDVLGAQHF. The CDR3 bases are TGTGCCAGCTCACCCGACGTCCTCGGGGCCCAGCATTTT.

V is TRBV7-2 and J is TRBJ2-7; D is perhaps TRBD1 (6 bases). Per germline, CDR1 SGHTA and CDR2 FQGNSA. This CDR3 region has 13 residues. V was shortened by 1 base and J by 2 bases, with 6 bases between the two germline ends. The CDR3 DNA reads TGTGCCAGCAGCTTAGACAGGGCCTACGAGCAGTACTTC. It encodes CASSLDRAYEQYF.

This chain uses TRBV11-2 with TRBJ2-3; a weak D match, TRBD2 (6 bases). Trimming took 5 bases from V and 0 from J, leaving 15 bases between them. This CDR3 has 16 residues. The germline CDR1 and CDR2 sequences are SGHAT and FQNNGV. CDR3 DNA: TGTGCCAGCAGCCCCCTTGGCGGGGCGAGCACAGATACGCAGTATTTT. This sequence encodes CASSPLGGASTDTQYF.

In its sample, this clone was seen a few times. In DNA form, the CDR3 reads TGTGCCTGGAGTGTACGTGGGGGACAAGAGACCCAGTACTTC. It specifies CAWSVRGGQETQYF. The V and J genes are TRBV30 and TRBJ2-5, with D perhaps assigned TRBD1 or TRBD2 (5 bases each). CDR3 length: 14 amino acids. V dropped 0 bases and J dropped 2 bases, with 10 bases sitting between them. CDR1 is GTSNPN, CDR2 SVGIG, per germline (reference sequence). The full variable domain, completed using reference TRBV30 and TRBJ2-5, is SQTIHQWPATLVQPVGSPLSLECTVEGTSNPNLYWYRQAAGRGLQLLFYSVGIGQISSEVPQNLSASRPQDRQFILSSKKLLLSDSGFYLCAWSVRGGQETQYFGPGTRLLVL.

This chain uses TRBV19 with TRBJ2-7; 10 bases match TRBD1. This CDR3 has 14 amino acids. Trimming took 8 bases from V and 4 from J; bases not matched to a gene: 8. Germline V CDR1 and CDR2: LNHDA, SQIVND (reference sequence). The CDR3 loop is CASGSGQGFYEQYF. CDR3 coding DNA: TGTGCCAGTGGCTCGGGACAGGGGTTTTACGAGCAGTACTTC.

The chain carries TRBV29-1 and TRBJ2-7; 11 bases align to TRBD2. CDR1 is SQVTM, CDR2 ANQGSEA, per germline. The CDR3 is made up of 12 amino acids. Losses at the gene ends were 8 bases for V and 5 bases for J; bases not matched to a gene: 5. The CDR3 loop is CSFGLAGDEQYF. DNA of the CDR3: TGCAGCTTCGGACTAGCGGGTGACGAGCAGTACTTC.

This chain connects TRBV9 to TRBJ2-1, with D unresolved. V was clipped by 0 bases and J by 5 bases, with 12 bases between them. Germline V gene data show CDR1 as SGDLS and CDR2 as YYNGEE. The CDR3 has 15 amino acids. DNA of the CDR3: TGTGCCAGCAGCGTAGCCCCGAGTGGAAACAATGAGCAGTTCTTC. The encoded protein is CASSVAPSGNNEQFF.

V and J are TRBV9 and TRBJ1-1; 8 bases map to TRBD1. The CDR3 spans 15 residues. The germline V gene encodes CDR1 SGDLS and CDR2 YYNGEE. After removal of 4 bases from V and 3 bases from J, the junction contained 8 bases not matched to a gene. The CDR3 nucleotides are TGTGCCAGCAGCCTTAACCCACAGGGGGACACTGAAGCTTTCTTT. It translates to CASSLNPQGDTEAFF.

This chain joins TRBV5-1 and TRBJ1-2; 8 bases match TRBD1. CDR1 SGHRS and CDR2 YFSETQ come from the germline V gene. V gave up 5 bases and J gave up 0 bases; unmatched junction bases: 3. CDR3 length: 14 residues. CDR3 in DNA: TGCGCCAGCAGTGAGGGACAGGCTAACTATGGCTACACCTTC. It yields the protein CASSEGQANYGYTF.

V and J are TRBV11-3 and TRBJ2-7; 8 positions match TRBD1. The germline gives CDR1 SGHNT, CDR2 YENEEA. This CDR3 has 13 amino acids. J lost 3 bases, V lost 4 bases, and 2 bases had no gene match. Here the CDR3 DNA reads TGTGCCAGCAGCTCAGGGGGCGGCTACGAGCAGTACTTC. Its translation is CASSSGGGYEQYF. Complete variable domain (other parts from reference TRBV11-3 and TRBJ2-7): EAGVVQSPRYKIIEKKQPVAFWCNPISGHNTLYWYLQNLGQGPELLIRYENEEAVDDSQLPKDRFSAERLKGVDSTLKIQPAELGDSAVYLCASSSGGGYEQYFGPGTRLTVT.

The sample holds one count of this clone. The chain couples TRBV30 to TRBJ1-1, with D possibly being TRBD1 (6 bases). V lost 3 bases, J lost 4 bases, and 21 bases lay in between. Germline CDR1 reads GTSNPN; CDR2 reads SVGIG (reference sequence). The CDR3 has 16 amino acids. The CDR3 reads CAWRPSGAGGRTEAFF. The CDR3 nucleotides are TGTGCCTGGAGGCCCTCGGGGGCCGGGGGGCGCACTGAAGCTTTCTTT.

The chain links TRBV6-6 to TRBJ2-7; D perhaps matches TRBD1 (5 bases). Germline-derived CDR1 and CDR2 are MNHNY and SVGAGI (reference sequence). This CDR3 region has 15 residues. Trimming cost V 2 bases and J 4 bases, with 15 bases left between them. The CDR3 protein is CASSYPPAGSYEQYF. The CDR3 DNA reads as TGTGCCAGCAGTTACCCCCCAGCAGGGTCATACGAGCAGTACTTC.

This chain joins TRBV4-1 and TRBJ2-1; 9 positions match TRBD2. This CDR3 spans 17 amino acids. From germline, CDR1 is MGHRA and CDR2 YSYEKL. Trimming at V came to 0 bases and at J to 7 bases, leaving 10 bases not matched to a gene. The CDR3 DNA follows: TGCGCCAGCAGCCAAGACGGGAATAGCGGGAGTCGTAATGAGCAGTTCTTC. Its protein is CASSQDGNSGSRNEQFF.

The gene calls are TRBV2 and TRBJ1-5; TRBD1 is a possible D gene (5 bases). This CDR3 contains 15 residues. Germline V gene data show CDR1 as SNHLY and CDR2 as FYNNEI. V was clipped by 3 bases and J by 1 base, with 10 bases between them. Here the CDR3 DNA reads TGTGCCAGCAGTGAGGATAGGGGAAGCAATCAGCCCCAGCATTTT. Its translation: CASSEDRGSNQPQHF.

The rearrangement uses TRBV28 and TRBJ2-1, with D unresolved. The CDR3 is 12 residues long. V shed 0 bases and J shed 7 bases, with 4 bases lying between them. The V gene's germline CDR1 is MDHEN and CDR2 SYDVKM. The CDR3 sequence is CASSLWGNEQFF. For the CDR3, the DNA is TGTGCCAGCAGTTTATGGGGGAATGAGCAGTTCTTC.

CDR3 amino acids: CASKARIKETQYF. The CDR3 region has the DNA TGTGCCAGCAAGGCCCGGATCAAGGAGACCCAGTACTTC. The rearrangement links TRBV6-1 to TRBJ2-5; D not certain. The CDR3 contains 13 residues. V lost 7 bases, J lost 5 bases, and 14 bases lay in between. Germline lookup yields CDR1 MNHNS and CDR2 SASEGT.

The V and J genes are TRBV6-5 and TRBJ2-7; tentatively, D is TRBD2 (5 bases). Trimming took off 5 bases at V and 6 bases at J, with 11 bases between the two ends. The CDR3 runs to 12 residues. Germline V gene data show CDR1 as MNHEY and CDR2 as SVGAGI. CDR3 protein: CASSRSAGEQYF. CDR3 sequence (DNA): TGTGCCAGCAGTCGGTCGGCGGGCGAGCAGTACTTC.

The genes are TRBV7-6 and TRBJ2-3, with D possibly TRBD2 on 6 matching bases. The CDR3 consists of 16 residues. Germline lookup yields CDR1 SGHVS and CDR2 FNYEAQ. Trimming left V 1 base short and J 6 bases short, with 17 bases between. The CDR3 protein is CASSLVPAGSGDTQYF. The CDR3 DNA is TGTGCCAGCAGCTTAGTACCAGCGGGTAGTGGGGATACGCAGTATTTT.

This chain joins TRBV9 and TRBJ2-3, with D perhaps matching TRBD2 (5 bases). Germline assignment: CDR1 SGDLS and CDR2 YYNGEE. Between the trimmed V and J ends, which lost 5 bases and 1 base, there was a span of 8 bases. This CDR3 has 13 amino acids. The CDR3 bases are TGTGCCAGCAGAGGACTCGGCACAGATACGCAGTATTTT. It encodes CASRGLGTDTQYF.

The chain is built from TRBV6-5 and TRBJ2-7, with 10 bases that match TRBD1. The CDR3 has 14 residues. Germline trimming cut 6 bases from V and 2 bases from J; bases unmatched to any gene: 4. Germline V gene sequence: CDR1 MNHEY, CDR2 SVGAGI. The CDR3 nucleotides read TGTGCCAGCAGGGGCGGACAGGGGGCCTACGAGCAGTACTTC. Amino acids: CASRGGQGAYEQYF.

The chain couples TRBV4-3 to TRBJ2-3; TRBD2 aligns across 10 bases. Trimming removed 4 bases from V and 0 bases from J; junction bases left unmatched: 10. Germline CDR1 LGHNA, CDR2 YSLEER. The length of the CDR3 is 18 residues. The CDR3 bases are TGCGCCAGCAGCCTTCCCCCCCGGACTAGCGGTAGCACAGATACGCAGTATTTT. Its protein is CASSLPPRTSGSTDTQYF.